The 15 T cell receptor beta chains below come from one sample, sequenced in a study of blood T cell repertoires in COVID-19. TCRdb's table, derived via immunoSEQ multiplex PCR, lists solely in-frame clones and lacks some. The sample lists around 300,000 clones; around nine tenths were seen once. Sequenced input: PBMCs or T cells enriched from blood (not recorded which). The receptors were sampled from a woman aged 60-75 years in a cohort exposed to, infected with or recovered from COVID-19 (not recorded which).

This chain links TRBV11-2 with TRBJ2-5; 9 bases match TRBD1. CDR3 size: 17 residues. Germline V lookup: CDR1 SGHAT, CDR2 FQNNGV. Trimming at V came to 5 bases and at J to 5 bases, leaving 15 bases not matched to a gene. The chain's CDR3 is CASSHTRRDRDGETQYF. CDR3 bases: TGTGCCAGCAGCCACACCCGGAGGGACAGGGATGGGGAGACCCAGTACTTC.

The V call is TRBV11-2, the J call TRBJ1-4, with unresolved D. Trimming removed 3 bases from V and 8 bases from J, with 4 bases in between. The CDR3 sequence is 11 residues long. Germline V gene lookup returns CDR1 SGHAT and CDR2 FQNNGV. For the CDR3, the DNA is TGTGCCAGCAGCTTTCGGGAAAAACTGTTTTTT. It specifies CASSFREKLFF.

The chain recombines TRBV6-1 with TRBJ2-1, with 7 bases aligning to TRBD2. The CDR3 is 15 residues long. Per germline, CDR1 MNHNS and CDR2 SASEGT. V lost 3 bases to trimming and J lost 3 bases; unmatched junction nucleotides: 5. The CDR3 nucleotides are TGTGCCAGCAGTGAGGGCGGGAGTAGCTACAATGAGCAGTTCTTC. It encodes CASSEGGSSYNEQFF.

The chain carries TRBV21-1 and TRBJ1-5; the table gives TRBD1 as D, unverified against the DNA. TRBV21-1 corresponds to a pseudogene. This CDR3 region has 18 residues. This chain's CDR3 is CASSHQGLPRMSNQPQHF. CDR3 nucleotides: TGTGCCAGCAGTCATCAGGGGCTTCCTCGGATGAGCAATCAGCCCCAGCATTTT.

The chain links TRBV5-1 to TRBJ1-1; a possible D gene is TRBD1 (6 bases). This CDR3 has 12 amino acids. The V end was cut by 4 bases, the J end by 7 bases, with 11 bases between. Germline lookup yields CDR1 SGHRS and CDR2 YFSETQ. The CDR3 loop is CASSIQGGEAFF. The CDR3 nucleotides are TGCGCCAGCAGCATACAGGGCGGTGAAGCTTTCTTT.

The genes are TRBV25-1 and TRBJ1-6, with TRBD1 matching 7 bases. CDR3 length: 15 residues. Germline V CDR1 and CDR2: MGHDK, SYGVNS. With V trimmed by 1 base and J by 7 bases, 4 bases remained unmatched. CDR3: CASSELRTGNSPLHF. The CDR3 nucleotides read TGTGCCAGCAGTGAATTGCGGACAGGCAATTCACCCCTCCACTTT.

This clone was observed once. The chain uses TRBV19 and TRBJ2-4; D unclear. The CDR3 length is 14 residues. V lost 3 bases and J 6 bases, leaving 12 bases between the germline ends. Germline CDR1 LNHDA, CDR2 SQIVND (reference sequence). CDR3 protein: CASSIAGELNIQYF. The CDR3 coding sequence is TGTGCCAGTAGTATCGCTGGAGAGTTAAACATTCAGTACTTC.

The chain couples TRBV18 to TRBJ2-1, with unresolved D. Trimming removed 2 bases from V and 4 bases from J, with 12 bases in between. Germline loops: CDR1 KGHSH, CDR2 LQKENI. The CDR3 extends over 15 amino acids. CDR3 sequence reads: CASSPTNRMYNEQFF. Written as DNA, the CDR3 is TGTGCCAGCTCACCAACTAATAGGATGTACAATGAGCAGTTCTTC.

This sequence joins TRBV10-1 and TRBJ1-5, with 9 bases fitting TRBD1. The CDR3 has 15 residues. Per the germline V gene, CDR1 is WNHNN and CDR2 is SYGVQD (reference sequence). The CDR3 bases are TGCACCCCTATTTGGACAGGGGTTGGCAATCAGCCCCAGCATTTT. This gives the protein CTPIWTGVGNQPQHF.

The chain links TRBV19 to TRBJ1-1; D perhaps matches TRBD1 (5 bases). The CDR3 has 13 amino acids. CDR1 LNHDA and CDR2 SQIVND come from the germline V gene (reference sequence). V was shortened by 1 base and J by 7 bases, with 10 bases between the two germline ends. The CDR3: CASSIVSGNEAFF. CDR3 bases: TGTGCCAGTAGTATAGTATCAGGGAATGAAGCTTTCTTT.

The genes are TRBV7-9 and TRBJ2-5; D may be TRBD1 (6 bases). Germline lookup yields CDR1 SEHNR and CDR2 FQNEAQ (reference sequence). V was shortened by 5 bases and J by 2 bases, with 12 bases between the two germline ends. CDR3 length: 14 amino acids. The DNA of the CDR3 is TGTGCCAGCAGCACTTTGGACAGACAAGAGACCCAGTACTTC. Protein: CASSTLDRQETQYF.

The chain recombines TRBV7-9 with TRBJ1-1, with D unresolved. Trimming stripped 5 bases from V and 6 bases from J, with 13 bases between. Germline V CDR1 and CDR2: SEHNR, FQNEAQ (reference sequence). The CDR3 loop spans 13 amino acids. The CDR3 here is CASSIQVVAEAFF. In DNA form, the CDR3 reads TGTGCCAGCAGCATCCAGGTGGTGGCTGAAGCTTTCTTT.

This chain joins TRBV28 and TRBJ1-2; 8 bases fit TRBD1. CDR1 is MDHEN, CDR2 SYDVKM, per germline. CDR3 length: 16 residues. J lost 8 bases, V lost 6 bases, and 17 bases had no gene match. Written as DNA, the CDR3 is TGTGCCAGCAGGCCCCTATGGCAGGGGGCGGTCGGGGGCTACACCTTC. Translating it yields CASRPLWQGAVGGYTF.

This clone was detected ten times or more. The chain uses TRBV28 and TRBJ1-2; the match to TRBD1 covers 7 bases. The CDR3 spans 19 residues. Germline V gene lookup returns CDR1 MDHEN and CDR2 SYDVKM. J lost 4 bases, V lost 4 bases, and 21 bases had no gene match. DNA for the CDR3: TGTGCCAGCAGTTCGCAGGAAGAACTACAGGGGTGGCTTTTCTATGGCTACACCTTC. This gives the protein CASSSQEELQGWLFYGYTF.

The genes are TRBV7-9 and TRBJ2-1, with 12 nucleotides matching TRBD2. The CDR3 has 15 residues. Per the germline V gene, CDR1 is SEHNR and CDR2 is FQNEAQ (reference sequence). V lost 3 bases to trimming and J lost 12 bases; unmatched junction nucleotides: 9. The CDR3 nucleotides read TGTGCCAGCAGCTTGACTAGCGGGAGTTTTCAGTGGCAGTTCTTC. This gives the protein CASSLTSGSFQWQFF.